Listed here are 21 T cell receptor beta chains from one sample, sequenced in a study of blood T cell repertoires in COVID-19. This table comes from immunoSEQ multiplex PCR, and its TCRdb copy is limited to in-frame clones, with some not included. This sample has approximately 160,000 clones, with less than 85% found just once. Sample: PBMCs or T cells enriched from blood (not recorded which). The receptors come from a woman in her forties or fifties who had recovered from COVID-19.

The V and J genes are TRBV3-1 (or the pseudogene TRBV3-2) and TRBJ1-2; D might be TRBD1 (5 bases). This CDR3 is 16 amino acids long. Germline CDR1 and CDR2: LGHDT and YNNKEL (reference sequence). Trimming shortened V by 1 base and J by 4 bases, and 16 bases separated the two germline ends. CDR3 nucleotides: TGTGCCAGCAGCCAAGGCGGGGCCTTCGGGAGCTATGGCTACACCTTC. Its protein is CASSQGGAFGSYGYTF.

The CDR3 loop is CARFRGLPTGELFF. The CDR3 region has the DNA TGTGCCAGGTTCAGGGGGTTACCCACCGGGGAGCTGTTTTTT. The chain links TRBV9 to TRBJ2-2; 7 nucleotides align to TRBD1. V dropped 8 bases and J dropped 4; count of bases not matched to a gene: 8. The CDR3 is 14 amino acids. The germline V gene encodes CDR1 SGDLS and CDR2 YYNGEE.

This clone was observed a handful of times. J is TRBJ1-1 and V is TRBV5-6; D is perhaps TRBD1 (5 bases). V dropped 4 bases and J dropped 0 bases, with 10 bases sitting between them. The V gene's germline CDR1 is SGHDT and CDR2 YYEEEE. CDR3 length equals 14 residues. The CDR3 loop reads CASSPPDMNTEAFF. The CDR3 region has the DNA TGTGCCAGCAGCCCACCGGACATGAACACTGAAGCTTTCTTT.

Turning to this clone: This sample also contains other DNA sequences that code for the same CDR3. CDR3 sequence reads: CASSITGSTEAFF. CDR3 nucleotides: TGTGCCAGCTCAATTACAGGGAGCACTGAAGCTTTCTTT. J is TRBJ1-1 and V is TRBV18; TRBD1 might be the D (6 bases). Trimming stripped 5 bases from V and 4 bases from J, with 11 bases between. The CDR3 length is 13 residues. CDR1 is KGHSH, CDR2 LQKENI, per germline.

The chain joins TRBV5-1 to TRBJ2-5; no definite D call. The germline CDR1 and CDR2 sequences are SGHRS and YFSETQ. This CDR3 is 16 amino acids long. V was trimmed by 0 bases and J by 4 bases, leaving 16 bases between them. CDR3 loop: CASSLGPSPGRETQYF. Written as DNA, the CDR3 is TGCGCCAGCAGCTTGGGTCCCTCGCCAGGCCGAGAGACCCAGTACTTC. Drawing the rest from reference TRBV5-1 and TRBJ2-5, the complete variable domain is KAGVTQTPRYLIKTRGQQVTLSCSPISGHRSVSWYQQTPGQGLQFLFEYFSETQRNKGNFPGRFSGRQFSNSRSEMNVSTLELGDSALYLCASSLGPSPGRETQYFGPGTRLLVL.

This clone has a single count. This chain's CDR3 is CASSYQGRGNEKLFF. In DNA, the CDR3 is TGTGCCAGCAGTTATCAGGGGAGGGGTAATGAAAAACTGTTTTTT. This chain connects TRBV6-5 to TRBJ1-4, with D possibly matching TRBD1 (6 bases). With 3 bases removed from V and 4 bases from J, the gap between germline ends came to 12 bases. From germline, CDR1 is MNHEY and CDR2 SVGAGI. The CDR3 is 15 amino acids.

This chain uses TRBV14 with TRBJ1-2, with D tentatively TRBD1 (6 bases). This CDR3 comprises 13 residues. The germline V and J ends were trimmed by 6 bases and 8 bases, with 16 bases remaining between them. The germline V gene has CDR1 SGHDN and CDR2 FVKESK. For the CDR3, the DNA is TGTGCCAGCAGTCTACAGGGTATTAGGGGCTACACCTTC. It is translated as CASSLQGIRGYTF.

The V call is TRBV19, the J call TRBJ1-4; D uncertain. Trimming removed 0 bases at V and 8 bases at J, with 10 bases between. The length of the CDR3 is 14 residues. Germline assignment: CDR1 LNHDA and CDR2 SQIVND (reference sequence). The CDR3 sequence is CASSIEGGWEKLFF. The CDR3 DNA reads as TGTGCCAGTAGTATAGAAGGCGGTTGGGAAAAACTGTTTTTT.

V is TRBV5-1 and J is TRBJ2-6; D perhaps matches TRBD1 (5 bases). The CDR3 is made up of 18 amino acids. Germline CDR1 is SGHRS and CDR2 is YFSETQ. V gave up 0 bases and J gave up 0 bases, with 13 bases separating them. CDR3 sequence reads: CASSLGPGKLSGANVLTF. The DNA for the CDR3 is TGCGCCAGCAGCTTGGGTCCAGGGAAGCTCTCTGGGGCCAACGTCCTGACTTTC.

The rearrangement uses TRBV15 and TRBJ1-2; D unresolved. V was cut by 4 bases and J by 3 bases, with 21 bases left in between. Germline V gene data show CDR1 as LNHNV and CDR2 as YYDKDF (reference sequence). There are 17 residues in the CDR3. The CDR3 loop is CATSTAVANLGHYGYTF. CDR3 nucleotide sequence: TGTGCCACCAGCACGGCCGTAGCGAACCTAGGACACTATGGCTACACCTTC. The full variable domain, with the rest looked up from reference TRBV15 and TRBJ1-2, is DAMVIQNPRYQVTQFGKPVTLSCSQTLNHNVMYWYQQKSSQAPKLLFHYYDKDFNNEADTPDNFQSRRPNTSFCFLDIRSPGLGDTAMYLCATSTAVANLGHYGYTFGSGTRLTVV.

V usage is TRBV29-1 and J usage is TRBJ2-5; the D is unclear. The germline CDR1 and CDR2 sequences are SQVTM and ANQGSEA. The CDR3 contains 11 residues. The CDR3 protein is CSKLNQETQYF. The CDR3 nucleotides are TGCAGTAAACTTAACCAAGAGACCCAGTACTTC.

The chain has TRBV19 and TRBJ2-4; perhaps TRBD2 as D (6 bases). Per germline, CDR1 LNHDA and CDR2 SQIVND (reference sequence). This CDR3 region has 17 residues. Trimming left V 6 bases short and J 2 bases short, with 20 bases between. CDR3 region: CASRSGTGDRTKNIQYF. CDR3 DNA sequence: TGTGCCAGTAGGTCAGGTACGGGGGATCGAACCAAAAACATTCAGTACTTC.

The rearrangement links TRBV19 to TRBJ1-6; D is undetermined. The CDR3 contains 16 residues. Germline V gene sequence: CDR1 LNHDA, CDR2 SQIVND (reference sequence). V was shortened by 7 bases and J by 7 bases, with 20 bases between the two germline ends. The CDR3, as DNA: TGTGCCAGTACCTCAAGAGGTGGCAGCTCCAATTCACCCCTCCACTTT. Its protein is CASTSRGGSSNSPLHF.

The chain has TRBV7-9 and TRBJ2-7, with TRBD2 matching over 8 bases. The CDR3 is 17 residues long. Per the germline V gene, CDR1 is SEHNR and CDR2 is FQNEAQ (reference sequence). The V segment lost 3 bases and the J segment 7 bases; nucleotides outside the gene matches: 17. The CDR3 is CASSFPGGREVTGEQYV. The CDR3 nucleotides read TGTGCCAGCAGCTTCCCCGGGGGGCGGGAGGTAACGGGTGAGCAGTACGTC.

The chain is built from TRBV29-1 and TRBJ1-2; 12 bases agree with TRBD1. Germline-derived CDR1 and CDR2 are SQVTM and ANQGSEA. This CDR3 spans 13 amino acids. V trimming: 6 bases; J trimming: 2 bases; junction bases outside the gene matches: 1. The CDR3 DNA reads TGCAGCGTCGGGACAGGGGGCAACTATGGCTACACCTTC. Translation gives CSVGTGGNYGYTF. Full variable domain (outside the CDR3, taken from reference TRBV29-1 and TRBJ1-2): SAVISQKPSRDICQRGTSLTIQCQVDSQVTMMFWYRQQPGQSLTLIATANQGSEATYESGFVIDKFPISRPNLTFSTLTVSNMSPEDSSIYLCSVGTGGNYGYTFGSGTRLTVV.

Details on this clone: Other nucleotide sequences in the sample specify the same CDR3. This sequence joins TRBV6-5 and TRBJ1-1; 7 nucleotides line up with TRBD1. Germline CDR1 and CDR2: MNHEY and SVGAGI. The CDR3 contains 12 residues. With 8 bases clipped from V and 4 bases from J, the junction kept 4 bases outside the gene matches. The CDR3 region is CASRQGGTEAFF. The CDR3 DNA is TGTGCCAGCCGACAGGGAGGCACTGAAGCTTTCTTT.

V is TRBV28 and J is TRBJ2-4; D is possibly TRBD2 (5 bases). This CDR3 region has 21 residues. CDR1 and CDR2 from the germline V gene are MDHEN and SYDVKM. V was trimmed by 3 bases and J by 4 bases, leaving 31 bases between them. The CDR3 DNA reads TGTGCCAGCAGTTTCGGGGAGTACGAAAACACACCGGTCTCCTCAAAAAACATTCAGTACTTC. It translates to CASSFGEYENTPVSSKNIQYF.

The CDR3 loop reads CAWRVSGRAINTEAFF. In DNA form, the CDR3 reads TGTGCCTGGAGGGTGAGCGGAAGGGCAATAAACACTGAAGCTTTCTTT. The chain joins TRBV30 to TRBJ1-1; D is unresolved. The CDR3 sequence is 16 residues long. Per the germline V gene, CDR1 is GTSNPN and CDR2 is SVGIG (reference sequence). Trimming pared 3 bases from V and 2 bases from J, leaving 19 bases between.

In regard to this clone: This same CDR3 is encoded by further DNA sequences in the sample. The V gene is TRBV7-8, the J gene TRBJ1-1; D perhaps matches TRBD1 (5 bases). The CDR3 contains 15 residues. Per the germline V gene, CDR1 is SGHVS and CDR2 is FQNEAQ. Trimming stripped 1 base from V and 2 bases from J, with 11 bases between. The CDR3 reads CASSLDRIGNTEAFF. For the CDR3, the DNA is TGTGCCAGCAGCTTAGACAGGATCGGAAACACTGAAGCTTTCTTT.

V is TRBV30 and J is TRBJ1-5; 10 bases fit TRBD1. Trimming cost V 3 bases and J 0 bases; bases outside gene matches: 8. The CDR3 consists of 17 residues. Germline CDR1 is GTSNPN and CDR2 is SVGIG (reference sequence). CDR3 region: CAWSRDRGPDSNQPQHF. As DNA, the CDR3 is TGTGCCTGGAGCCGGGACAGGGGACCCGATAGCAATCAGCCCCAGCATTTT.

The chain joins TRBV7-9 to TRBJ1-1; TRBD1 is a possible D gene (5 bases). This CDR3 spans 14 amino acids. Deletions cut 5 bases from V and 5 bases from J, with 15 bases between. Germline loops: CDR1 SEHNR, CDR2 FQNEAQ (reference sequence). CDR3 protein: CASSGMGGPTEAFF. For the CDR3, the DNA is TGTGCCAGCAGCGGGATGGGGGGTCCTACTGAAGCTTTCTTT.